A single sample gave rise to the 25 T cell receptor beta chains below, sequenced in a study of T cells in Graves' hyperthyroidism and ophthalmopathy. The TCR beta CDR3 regions underwent amplification using RNA transcripts as the source. Using the HTBI primer set, a first-round RT-PCR was run on the TCR CDR3. TCRdb reanalysed the multiplex PCR reads using MiXCR and keeps one entry per CDR3 protein. This sample has roughly 380,000 distinct CDR3 sequences, with around 18% found just once. The sample taken for sequencing was blood. Every receptor here comes from a woman between 40 and 50 years old with Graves' ophthalmopathy.

This clonotype was recorded at least ten times. This chain links TRBV9 with TRBJ1-5; D ambiguous. Trimming stripped 0 bases from V and 2 bases from J, with 9 bases between. Germline V gene data show CDR1 as SGDLS and CDR2 as YYNGEE. The CDR3 contains 15 residues. The CDR3 DNA follows: TGTGCCAGCAGCGTAGGACCCCGGGGCAATCAGCCCCAGCATTTT. This encodes CASSVGPRGNQPQHF.

This clonotype was counted at least ten times. The rearrangement links TRBV13 to TRBJ1-1; TRBD1 agrees at 7 bases. Germline V CDR1 and CDR2: PRHDT, FYEKMQ (reference sequence). This CDR3 is built from 15 residues. After removal of 4 bases from V and 0 bases from J, the junction contained 5 bases not matched to a gene. CDR3 in DNA: TGTGCCAGCAGCTCCGGGACAGAGATGAACACTGAAGCTTTCTTT. This encodes CASSSGTEMNTEAFF.

This clonotype was observed many times. The chain combines TRBV7-9 with TRBJ2-7; 7 nucleotides agree with TRBD1. The CDR3 covers 14 residues. Germline values: CDR1 SEHNR, CDR2 FQNEAQ (reference sequence). V lost 4 bases, J lost 5 bases, and 8 bases stayed unmatched. Written as DNA, the CDR3 is TGTGCCAGCAGCTCCGAGGACAGGAAAGACGAGCAGTACTTC. This gives the protein CASSSEDRKDEQYF.

The table lists this clonotype with many counts. The chain carries TRBV9 and TRBJ2-5; a possible D gene is TRBD1 (7 bases). Germline V gene lookup returns CDR1 SGDLS and CDR2 YYNGEE. Trimming pared 2 bases from V and 3 bases from J, leaving 11 bases between. CDR3 size: 14 residues. The CDR3 region has the DNA TGTGCCAGCAGCGTTCAGGGGGGAAAAGAGACCCAGTACTTC. Translation gives CASSVQGGKETQYF.

There are many counts of this clonotype. The V and J genes are TRBV7-2 and TRBJ2-7, with 7 positions matching TRBD1. The length of the CDR3 is 15 residues. From germline, CDR1 is SGHTA and CDR2 FQGNSA. V shed 4 bases and J 3 bases; nucleotides not matched to a gene: 9. CDR3 loop: CASSWTGQEFYEQYF. CDR3 coding DNA: TGTGCCAGCAGCTGGACCGGACAGGAATTCTACGAGCAGTACTTC.

This sequence joins TRBV4-3 and TRBJ1-2, with a possible D match to TRBD1 (5 bases). This CDR3 is built from 11 residues. Per the germline V gene, CDR1 is LGHNA and CDR2 is YSLEER. Deletions cut 4 bases from V and 7 bases from J, with 7 bases between. The CDR3 DNA reads TGCGCCAGCAGCCCTGGGACTGGCTACACCTTC. It yields the protein CASSPGTGYTF.

This clonotype has at least ten counts. The chain uses TRBV6-1 and TRBJ1-1, with TRBD1 as a possible D gene (6 bases). V lost 5 bases and J lost 3, with 19 bases in between. The length of the CDR3 is 16 residues. Germline CDR1 and CDR2: MNHNS and SASEGT. The CDR3 loop reads CASSPVHRARDTEAFF. The CDR3 DNA sequence: TGTGCCAGCAGTCCTGTCCACAGGGCTAGGGACACTGAAGCTTTCTTT.

Many counts were recorded for this clonotype. This sequence joins TRBV12-3 or TRBV12-4 and TRBJ2-1; unclear D gene. The CDR3 runs to 16 residues. V lost 5 bases to trimming and J lost 0 bases, with 14 bases between them. The CDR3 protein is CASSLAVGTSYNEQFF. In DNA form, the CDR3 reads TGTGCCAGCAGTCTCGCCGTCGGTACCTCCTACAATGAGCAGTTCTTC.

The chain uses TRBV2 and TRBJ2-7; 9 bases map to TRBD2. Looked up from germline, CDR1 is SNHLY and CDR2 is FYNNEI. The CDR3 length is 15 residues. V shed 6 bases and J 2 bases; nucleotides not matched to a gene: 8. The CDR3 protein is CASSDLTSGTYEQYF. Here the CDR3 DNA reads TGTGCCAGCAGCGACTTGACTAGCGGAACCTACGAGCAGTACTTC.

This clonotype was detected ten times or more. The chain joins TRBV27 to TRBJ2-7; 7 bases are a match to TRBD2. V was clipped by 6 bases and J by 3 bases; unmatched bases: 5. There are 13 residues in the CDR3. Germline V gene lookup returns CDR1 MNHEY and CDR2 SMNVEV (reference sequence). The CDR3 bases are TGTGCCAGCAGGGGGGGGTATGGCTACGAGCAGTACTTC. Translating it yields CASRGGYGYEQYF.

This clonotype was observed once. The V call is TRBV12-3 or TRBV12-4, the J call TRBJ2-6; TRBD1 aligns across 9 bases. The CDR3 consists of 17 residues. With V trimmed by 5 bases and J by 0 bases, 5 bases remained unmatched. CDR3 amino acids: CASSPGQGLSGANVLTF. The CDR3 nucleotides read TGTGCCAGCAGTCCGGGACAGGGACTCTCTGGGGCCAACGTCCTGACTTTC.

This clonotype was detected ten times or more. The DNA for the CDR3 is TGCGCCAGCATGGACGAGATAGCGAACACCGGGGAGCTGTTTTTT. Its translation is CASMDEIANTGELFF. V usage is TRBV5-1 and J usage is TRBJ2-2; D remains unclear. The germline CDR1 and CDR2 sequences are SGHRS and YFSETQ. This CDR3 has 15 residues. Trimming took 6 bases from V and 0 from J, leaving 12 bases between them.

Worth noting for this clonotype: Sequence at one end of the junction differs from germline and may be a read error. The CDR3: CASSERSSANYGYNF. For the CDR3, the DNA is TGTGCCAGCAGTGAAAGATCGTCCGCTAACTATGGCTACAACTTC. V and J are TRBV6-1 and TRBJ1-2; D uncertain. Germline V gene data show CDR1 as MNHNS and CDR2 as SASEGT. The CDR3 is 15 amino acids.

To note about this clonotype: A much larger clone sits a single nucleotide away, making a read error possible. The gene calls are TRBV2 and TRBJ2-5; D may correspond to TRBD1 or TRBD2 (5 bases each). The CDR3 is 14 residues long. Germline V gives CDR1 SNHLY, CDR2 FYNNEI. Trimming cost V 9 bases and J 5 bases, with 19 bases left between them. The CDR3 DNA follows: TGTGCCAGAAGCACCGGGACGCCTCGGGAGACCCAGTACTTC. It codes for CARSTGTPRETQYF. The whole variable domain, remainder taken from reference TRBV2 and TRBJ2-5, is EPEVTQTPSHQVTQMGQEVILRCVPISNHLYFYWYRQILGQKVEFLVSFYNNEISEKSEIFDDQFSVERPDGSNFTLKIRSTKLEDSAMYFCARSTGTPRETQYFGPGTRLLVL.

This clonotype appeared many times. The J gene is TRBJ2-7, the V gene TRBV29-1, with TRBD2 matching over 7 bases. The CDR3 is 12 amino acids. The germline V gene has CDR1 SQVTM and CDR2 ANQGSEA. The J segment lost 0 bases and the V segment lost 7 bases, leaving 3 bases of the junction unmatched. The DNA of the CDR3 is TGCAGCGCCCGGACTAGCTCCTACGAGCAGTACTTC. Protein: CSARTSSYEQYF.

This clonotype was detected a few times. The chain couples TRBV20-1 to TRBJ2-7; D gene ambiguous. The CDR3 length is 10 residues. CDR1 DFQATT and CDR2 SNEGSKA come from the germline V gene (reference sequence). V was shortened by 1 base and J by 5 bases, with 3 bases between the two germline ends. This CDR3 is CSARVNEQYF. The CDR3 nucleotides read TGCAGTGCTAGAGTTAACGAGCAGTACTTC.

This clonotype was counted at least ten times. For the CDR3, the DNA is TGTGCCAGCAGTTATTGGGGGTCGGGAGAGTACGAGCAGTACTTC. As protein: CASSYWGSGEYEQYF. The rearrangement joins TRBV6-2 or TRBV6-3 to TRBJ2-7, with D perhaps TRBD2 (6 bases). V gave up 3 bases and J gave up 4 bases, with 16 bases separating them. Germline V lookup: CDR1 MNHEY, CDR2 SVGEGT. The CDR3 has 15 residues.

At least ten counts were recorded for this clonotype. The chain has TRBV5-1 and TRBJ2-2; tentatively, D is TRBD1 (6 bases). Germline V gene lookup returns CDR1 SGHRS and CDR2 YFSETQ. The CDR3 spans 14 residues. With 2 bases removed from V and 8 bases from J, the gap between germline ends came to 13 bases. In DNA form, the CDR3 reads TGCGCCAGCAGCTTCGGACAGCTCAGTGGGGAGCTGTTTTTT. Translation: CASSFGQLSGELFF.

This clonotype was counted ten times or more. The chain links TRBV5-5 to TRBJ1-2, with D possibly matching TRBD1 (5 bases). The germline gives CDR1 SGHKS, CDR2 YYEKEE (reference sequence). The CDR3 has 14 residues. V shed 0 bases and J shed 5 bases, with 11 bases lying between them. The CDR3 DNA reads TGTGCCAGCAGCTTGGCACAGGAATATTATGGCTACACCTTC. This codes for CASSLAQEYYGYTF.

This clonotype was seen many times. The chain combines TRBV4-3 with TRBJ2-7; 9 nucleotides align to TRBD2. Germline CDR1 reads LGHNA; CDR2 reads YSLEER. V was clipped by 3 bases and J by 2 bases; unmatched bases: 5. CDR3 length: 15 amino acids. CDR3 loop: CASSQLAGDAYEQYF. The CDR3 nucleotides read TGCGCCAGCAGCCAGTTAGCGGGAGACGCCTACGAGCAGTACTTC.

This clonotype was counted at least ten times. The chain couples TRBV4-1 to TRBJ2-1, with D perhaps TRBD1 (5 bases). Germline V lookup: CDR1 MGHRA, CDR2 YSYEKL. Between the trimmed V and J ends, which lost 0 bases and 7 bases, there was a span of 19 bases. The CDR3 is made up of 17 amino acids. This chain's CDR3 is CASSQEVPQGSRNEQFF. CDR3 DNA sequence: TGCGCCAGCAGCCAAGAAGTCCCCCAGGGTAGTAGAAATGAGCAGTTCTTC.

This clonotype has at least ten counts. This rearrangement joins TRBV11-2 to TRBJ2-5; TRBD2 matches at 8 bases. Germline V gene data show CDR1 as SGHAT and CDR2 as FQNNGV. Losses at the gene ends were 3 bases for V and 5 bases for J; bases not matched to a gene: 8. The CDR3 covers 15 residues. The chain's CDR3 is CASSFGSGDSETQYF. The CDR3 DNA reads as TGTGCCAGCAGCTTCGGTAGCGGGGACTCGGAGACCCAGTACTTC.

As regards this clonotype: Because the CDR3's place on the DNA is in doubt, the DNA is left out and the CDR3 is given as listed by TCRdb. V usage is TRBV6-2 or TRBV6-3 and J usage is TRBJ1-1; TRBD1 reflects the table's D call only, with no check against the DNA. Germline CDR1 MNHEY, CDR2 SVGEGT. The CDR3 has 20 amino acids, counting both end residues. This chain's CDR3 is CASSYWDRTYEQYFGPGAFF.

This clonotype showed up many times. The V gene is TRBV6-2 or TRBV6-3, the J gene TRBJ2-5; D tentatively fits TRBD1 or TRBD2 (5 bases each). The CDR3 spans 15 residues. In germline, CDR1 is MNHEY, CDR2 SVGEGT. V lost 8 bases and J lost 4, with 20 bases in between. CDR3 DNA sequence: TGTGCCAGCGCTGCTTTTGGGACGGAGAGAGAGACCCAGTACTTC. Encoded protein: CASAAFGTERETQYF.

This clonotype showed up many times. V is TRBV5-6 and J is TRBJ2-7; 7 bases align to TRBD1. J lost 6 bases, V lost 3 bases, and 12 bases had no gene match. The germline CDR1 and CDR2 sequences are SGHDT and YYEEEE. There are 15 residues in the CDR3. This chain's CDR3 is CASSWGDRAFLEQYF. The DNA for the CDR3 is TGTGCCAGCAGCTGGGGAGACAGGGCGTTTCTCGAGCAGTACTTC. The full variable domain, with the rest looked up from reference TRBV5-6 and TRBJ2-7, is DAGVTQSPTHLIKTRGQQVTLRCSPKSGHDTVSWYQQALGQGPQFIFQYYEEEERQRGNFPDRFSGHQFPNYSSELNVNALLLGDSALYLCASSWGDRAFLEQYFGPGTRLTVT.